A selection of T cell receptor beta chains follows, all from one sample in a study of OX40 agonist ivuxolimab in advanced cancers. Assay: immunoSEQ multiplex PCR; the TCRdb copy retains only in-frame clones and omits some. The table includes some 99,000 clones, approximately 93% detected once. This material consisted of CD4+ or CD8+ T cells sorted from blood, taken in a trial of the OX40 agonist ivuxolimab. The receptors derive from an adult with an advanced solid tumor such as melanoma, head and neck, liver or kidney cancer. Each CDR3 is given with its conserved first and last residue. D genes are given only for firm matches. Clone size is not always given. Where it is, it says once, few, many or a class for expanded clones.

TRBJ1-2 | TRBV18 | . | . | TGTGCCAGCTCACCAACTGGAGGGGAGGACGGCTACACCTTC | CASSPTGGEDGYTF
TRBJ1-1 | TRBV5-1 | . | once | TGCGCCAGCAGCTCTAGGACGGTGAACACTGAAGCTTTCTTT | CASSSRTVNTEAFF
TRBJ2-1 | TRBV5-1 | . | . | TGCGCCAGCAGCGGGGCGGGCTCCTACAATGAGCAGTTCTTC | CASSGAGSYNEQFF
TRBJ1-3 | TRBV30 | . | . | TGTGCCTGGGACCCCTCTGGAAACACCATATATTTT | CAWDPSGNTIYF
TRBJ1-6 | TRBV18 | TRBD1 | . | TGTGCCAGCTCACGCGACAGGGGCGCTAGGAATTCACCCCTCCACTTT | CASSRDRGARNSPLHF
TRBJ1-1 | TRBV10-3 | . | . | TGTGCCATCAGCCCGGGAGAGGGCAAAGGGGACACTGAAGCTTTCTTT | CAISPGEGKGDTEAFF
TRBJ1-4 | TRBV6-5 | . | . | TGTGCCAGCAGTTACTGGGGGGGTCGCGGACGTGAAAAACTGTTTTTT | CASSYWGGRGREKLFF
TRBJ2-3 | TRBV7-8 | . | . | TGTGCCAGCAGCTTCCTCTCCCCCCGGGAAATCCCAGATACGCAGTATTTT | CASSFLSPREIPDTQYF
TRBJ2-7 | TRBV19 | TRBD2 | . | TGTGCCAGTAGTATAGTTGCGGGAGGGTACGAGCAGTACTTC | CASSIVAGGYEQYF
TRBJ2-3 | TRBV2 | . | . | TGTGCCAGCAGTGGACTAGATTTTAACACAGATACGCAGTATTTT | CASSGLDFNTDTQYF
TRBJ1-2 | TRBV15 | . | . | TGTGCCACCCAATCAGGTGACCTTACCTATGGCTACACCTTC | CATQSGDLTYGYTF
TRBJ1-3 | TRBV4-3 | . | . | TGCGCCAGCAGCCAAACCAGGGTATCTGGAAACACCATATATTTT | CASSQTRVSGNTIYF
TRBJ2-5 | TRBV5-1 | . | . | TGCGCCAGCAGCCTTGCGGCGGGACAATACCAAGAGACCCAGTACTTC | CASSLAAGQYQETQYF
TRBJ1-3 | TRBV5-1 | TRBD1 | . | TGCGCCAGCAGCCTGTCGTTGACAGGGGGCCGCTCTGGAAACACCATATATTTT | CASSLSLTGGRSGNTIYF
TRBJ2-5 | TRBV5-1 | TRBD1 | . | TGCGCCAGCAGCCCCGGGACAGGGTACCAAGAGACCCAGTACTTC | CASSPGTGYQETQYF
TRBJ2-3 | TRBV11-3 | . | . | TGTGCCAGCAGCCGTGACACAGATACGCAGTATTTT | CASSRDTDTQYF
TRBJ1-5 | TRBV29-1 | TRBD1 | . | TGCAGCGCTCGGGACAGCCGAAATCAGCCCCAGCATTTT | CSARDSRNQPQHF
TRBJ1-2 | TRBV5-4 | . | . | TGTGCCAGCAGCCCCCAGTCCAGGGGATCCTATGGCTACACCTTC | CASSPQSRGSYGYTF
TRBJ2-7 | TRBV7-9 | TRBD1 | . | TGTGCCAGCAGCCAATTTTCCGGGACAGTCTACGAGCAGTACTTC | CASSQFSGTVYEQYF
TRBJ2-7 | TRBV18 | . | . | TGTGCCAGCTCACCACCTACTGGGTACTACGAGCAGTACTTC | CASSPPTGYYEQYF
TRBJ1-1 | TRBV21-1 | . | once | TGTGCCAGCAGCAAAGTAAACGAGAGGGGGCGGGGAACTGAAGCTTTCTTT | CASSKVNERGRGTEAFF
TRBJ2-1 | TRBV7-9 | TRBD2 | . | TGTGCCAGCAGCCCCGGGCTACTAGCGGGACGCCTAGCCCACAATGAGCAGTTCTTC | CASSPGLLAGRLAHNEQFF
TRBJ2-2 | TRBV7-2 | TRBD1 | . | TGTGCCAGCAGCTTACAGGGGGCGAACACCGGGGAGCTGTTTTTT | CASSLQGANTGELFF
TRBJ2-7 | TRBV6-5 | . | . | TGTGCCAGCAGCTCGACCGTTTACGAGCAGTACTTC | CASSSTVYEQYF
TRBJ2-2 | TRBV6-5 | TRBD1 | once | TGTGCCAGCAGCCTCCTACAGGGGGCGACCGGGGAGCTGTTTTTT | CASSLLQGATGELFF
TRBJ1-5 | TRBV6-1 | . | . | TGTGCCAGCAGTGAAACTGGCGGCAATCAGCCCCAGCATTTT | CASSETGGNQPQHF
TRBJ1-2 | TRBV7-9 | TRBD1 | . | TGTGCCAGCAGCTTAGAGTCAGGGGGCGGCTACACCTTC | CASSLESGGGYTF
TRBJ2-6 | TRBV5-6 | . | once | TGTGCCAGCAGCGCTGACAGTGGCAACGTCCTGACTTTC | CASSADSGNVLTF
TRBJ2-1 | TRBV5-6 | . | . | TGTGCCAGCAGCTTCGGTTGGGACACTGGCCTTAATGAGCAGTTCTTC | CASSFGWDTGLNEQFF
TRBJ1-5 | TRBV19 | . | once | TGTGCCAGTAGTATAGTAGGGGGGGTAAATCAGCCCCAGCATTTT | CASSIVGGVNQPQHF
TRBJ2-7 | TRBV19 | . | . | TGTGCCAGTAGTCCGTGGACTACACCAGATCCCTACGAGCAGTACTTC | CASSPWTTPDPYEQYF
TRBJ2-7 | TRBV28 | . | . | TGTGCCAGCAGTTTAGATATGACCTACGAGCAGTACTTC | CASSLDMTYEQYF